The 32 T cell receptor beta chains given below trace back to one sample, sequenced in a study of blood T cell repertoires in COVID-19. TCRdb keeps only in-frame clones here, not all; method: immunoSEQ multiplex PCR. The sample contains roughly 230,000 clones, around 91% of which appear only once. Source material: peripheral blood. The receptors derive from a woman aged 55-70 years with COVID-19, enrolled during active disease.

The chain recombines TRBV19 with TRBJ1-2, with TRBD1 as a possible D gene (5 bases). The germline gives CDR1 LNHDA, CDR2 SQIVND (reference sequence). V was shortened by 5 bases and J by 0 bases, with 10 bases between the two germline ends. The CDR3 sequence is 14 residues long. This chain's CDR3 is CASSRIGANYGYTF. The CDR3 DNA sequence: TGTGCCAGTAGTCGCATAGGGGCTAACTATGGCTACACCTTC.

The chain is built from TRBV19 and TRBJ1-2; D is possibly TRBD1 (6 bases). Germline V gene data show CDR1 as LNHDA and CDR2 as SQIVND (reference sequence). CDR3 length equals 17 residues. The V gene lost 3 bases and the J gene lost 4 bases, with 21 bases spanning the gap. Here the CDR3 reads CASSMSFLDGGAYGYTF. The CDR3 nucleotides read TGTGCCAGTAGTATGTCCTTTTTGGATGGGGGGGCCTATGGCTACACCTTC.

The J gene is TRBJ1-5, the V gene TRBV7-2; TRBD1 aligns across 8 bases. Trimming at V came to 2 bases and at J to 2 bases, leaving 8 bases not matched to a gene. This CDR3 is built from 17 residues. Germline values: CDR1 SGHTA, CDR2 FQGNSA. For the CDR3, the DNA is TGTGCCAGCAGCTTAACAGGGGGTTACGGAGGCAATCAGCCCCAGCATTTT. This gives the protein CASSLTGGYGGNQPQHF.

V is TRBV3-1 (or the pseudogene TRBV3-2) and J is TRBJ2-7, with TRBD2 identical over 8 bases. The CDR3 runs 15 residues. The ends lost 1 base at V and 2 bases at J; junction bases unmatched: 4. The germline CDR1 and CDR2 sequences are LGHDT and YNNKEL (reference sequence). The CDR3 spells CASSQVSSGTYEQYF. CDR3 coding DNA: TGTGCCAGCAGCCAAGTTAGTAGCGGGACCTACGAGCAGTACTTC.

This clone appeared once. J is TRBJ1-2 and V is TRBV5-4; D remains ambiguous. This CDR3 has 13 amino acids. The V end was cut by 0 bases, the J end by 1 base, with 4 bases between. The germline CDR1 and CDR2 sequences are SGHNT and YYREEE (reference sequence). The CDR3 sequence is CASSLVLNYGYTF. In DNA form, the CDR3 reads TGTGCCAGCAGCTTGGTCCTTAACTATGGCTACACCTTC.

The V gene is TRBV3-1 (or the pseudogene TRBV3-2), the J gene TRBJ1-1; the D gene is possibly TRBD1 (5 bases). The CDR3 is 13 amino acids. Germline V gives CDR1 LGHDT, CDR2 YNNKEL (reference sequence). Trimming cost V 2 bases and J 11 bases, with 15 bases left between them. CDR3 bases: TGTGCCAGCAGCCAATACGGCAGGGTACGGGCTTTCTTT. It yields the protein CASSQYGRVRAFF.

The V call is TRBV5-1, the J call TRBJ1-1; 9 bases fit TRBD1. The germline V gene encodes CDR1 SGHRS and CDR2 YFSETQ. The CDR3 runs to 17 residues. V was pared by 2 bases and J by 2 bases, with 10 bases of the junction left unmatched. CDR3 amino acids: CASSLSGTGLSNTEAFF. CDR3 nucleotide sequence: TGCGCCAGCAGCTTATCCGGGACAGGGCTTAGCAACACTGAAGCTTTCTTT.

The chain carries TRBV11-2 and TRBJ1-2; 8 positions match TRBD1. The V gene's germline CDR1 is SGHAT and CDR2 FQNNGV. The V segment lost 5 bases and the J segment 8 bases; nucleotides outside the gene matches: 10. This CDR3 comprises 14 residues. CDR3 in DNA: TGTGCCAGCAGCGTCCGGACAGGGATCGGCGGCTACACCTTC. Residues: CASSVRTGIGGYTF. Together with reference TRBV11-2 and TRBJ1-2, the CDR3 gives the full variable domain: EAGVAQSPRYKIIEKRQSVAFWCNPISGHATLYWYQQILGQGPKLLIQFQNNGVVDDSQLPKDRFSAERLKGVDSTLKIQPAKLEDSAVYLCASSVRTGIGGYTFGSGTRLTVV.

The chain joins TRBV18 to TRBJ1-2; D not certain. This CDR3 comprises 15 residues. From germline, CDR1 is KGHSH and CDR2 LQKENI. With 5 bases removed from V and 0 bases from J, the gap between germline ends came to 13 bases. CDR3 region: CASSTGAPSNYGYTF. The DNA of the CDR3 is TGTGCCAGCTCAACGGGAGCGCCCTCTAACTATGGCTACACCTTC.

The chain combines TRBV6-5 with TRBJ1-2, with 9 nucleotides matching TRBD1. V lost 5 bases to trimming and J lost 6 bases; unmatched junction nucleotides: 4. The CDR3 consists of 13 residues. Germline CDR1 is MNHEY and CDR2 is SVGAGI. The CDR3 protein is CASSRGQGDGYTF. The CDR3 DNA follows: TGTGCCAGCAGTAGGGGACAGGGTGATGGCTACACCTTC.

The chain carries TRBV15 and TRBJ2-5; perhaps TRBD2 as D (5 bases). There are 14 residues in the CDR3. From germline, CDR1 is LNHNV and CDR2 YYDKDF (reference sequence). The ends were cut back, 0 bases at V and 2 bases at J, with 7 bases in the middle. As DNA, the CDR3 is TGTGCCACCAGCAGAGATTCGGGGCAAGAGACCCAGTACTTC. It is translated as CATSRDSGQETQYF.

This clone appeared a single time. The chain is built from TRBV30 and TRBJ1-1, with a tentative D call TRBD1 (6 bases). The germline CDR1 and CDR2 sequences are GTSNPN and SVGIG (reference sequence). The V gene lost 4 bases and the J gene lost 1 base, with 16 bases spanning the gap. This CDR3 has 15 amino acids. This CDR3 is CAWTVPRGGNTEAFF. As DNA, the CDR3 is TGTGCCTGGACCGTTCCAAGAGGGGGGAACACTGAAGCTTTCTTT. The full variable domain, in which reference TRBV30 and TRBJ1-1 provide the parts outside the CDR3, is SQTIHQWPATLVQPVGSPLSLECTVEGTSNPNLYWYRQAAGRGLQLLFYSVGIGQISSEVPQNLSASRPQDRQFILSSKKLLLSDSGFYLCAWTVPRGGNTEAFFGQGTRLTVV.

Only one count was recorded for this clone. The chain couples TRBV2 to TRBJ1-2; D is undetermined. The germline CDR1 and CDR2 sequences are SNHLY and FYNNEI. The germline V and J ends were trimmed by 7 bases and 8 bases, with 20 bases remaining between them. CDR3 length: 14 residues. The chain's CDR3 is CASNLQALSGGYTF. As DNA, the CDR3 is TGTGCCAGCAACCTACAAGCCCTGTCGGGGGGCTACACCTTC.

This sequence joins TRBV19 and TRBJ2-7; D is ambiguous. The germline gives CDR1 LNHDA, CDR2 SQIVND (reference sequence). The CDR3 sequence is 13 residues long. The V end lost 7 bases, the J end lost 5 bases, and 15 bases lay between the germline ends. The CDR3, as DNA: TGTGCCAGTATGATCTCCGGCCGGGACGAGCAGTACTTC. Protein product: CASMISGRDEQYF.

The chain uses TRBV29-1 and TRBJ2-1, with a possible D match to TRBD1 (5 bases). CDR1 and CDR2 from the germline V gene are SQVTM and ANQGSEA. The CDR3 sequence is 14 residues long. The ends were cut back, 3 bases at V and 4 bases at J, with 13 bases in the middle. The CDR3, as DNA: TGCAGCGTTGATCAGGCAGGGCGGTACAATGAGCAGTTCTTC. Residues: CSVDQAGRYNEQFF.

The chain carries TRBV5-1 and TRBJ2-1; 10 nucleotides match TRBD1. The V segment lost 4 bases and the J segment 2 bases; nucleotides outside the gene matches: 3. Germline CDR1 is SGHRS and CDR2 is YFSETQ. This CDR3 contains 15 residues. The CDR3 DNA is TGCGCCAGCAGCCCAGGACAGGGGGCCTACAATGAGCAGTTCTTC. It is translated as CASSPGQGAYNEQFF.

The chain couples TRBV5-4 to TRBJ1-1, with D possibly matching TRBD1 (6 bases). V was pared by 4 bases and J by 2 bases, with 15 bases between. In germline, CDR1 is SGHNT, CDR2 YYREEE (reference sequence). The CDR3 is 15 residues long. CDR3 nucleotides: TGTGCCAGCAGCCCCTCGACAGGTTTTAACACTGAAGCTTTCTTT. Protein product: CASSPSTGFNTEAFF.

V usage is TRBV3-1 (or the pseudogene TRBV3-2) and J usage is TRBJ2-1, with D uncertain. This CDR3 contains 13 residues. Deletions cut 1 base from V and 7 bases from J, with 8 bases between. From germline, CDR1 is LGHDT and CDR2 YNNKEL (reference sequence). CDR3 in amino acids: CASSQVSENEQFF. DNA for the CDR3: TGTGCCAGCAGCCAAGTTTCCGAGAATGAGCAGTTCTTC.

The gene calls are TRBV6-2 or TRBV6-3 and TRBJ1-5; 9 bases map to TRBD1. Losses at the gene ends were 2 bases for V and 0 bases for J; bases not matched to a gene: 11. This CDR3 has 19 amino acids. Germline-derived CDR1 and CDR2 are MNHEY and SVGEGT. The CDR3 nucleotides are TGTGCCAGCAGTTACCCGTCGGGACAGGGTGCTTTTAGCAATCAGCCCCAGCATTTT. Translation: CASSYPSGQGAFSNQPQHF.

The CDR3 DNA is TGCGCCAGCAGCTTGCAAGGGAGGGAAGGAGAGACCCAGTACTTC. Translated, it gives CASSLQGREGETQYF. The J gene is TRBJ2-5, the V gene TRBV5-1, with TRBD2 identical over 7 bases. V was clipped by 1 base and J by 4 bases; unmatched bases: 7. Germline V gives CDR1 SGHRS, CDR2 YFSETQ. This CDR3 spans 15 amino acids.

This CDR3 reads CASRGPSSGNTIYF. Here the CDR3 DNA reads TGTGCCAGTAGGGGGCCGTCAAGCGGAAACACCATATATTTT. This rearrangement joins TRBV19 to TRBJ1-3; tentatively, D is TRBD1 (5 bases). CDR1 and CDR2 (germline): LNHDA, SQIVND (reference sequence). This CDR3 region has 14 residues. Trimming took off 6 bases at V and 4 bases at J, with 13 bases between the two ends.

The chain recombines TRBV5-4 with TRBJ1-1, with D uncertain. Germline loops: CDR1 SGHNT, CDR2 YYREEE (reference sequence). Between the trimmed V and J ends, which lost 0 bases and 1 base, there was a span of 4 bases. This CDR3 is built from 13 residues. The CDR3 loop reads CASSLDRNTEAFF. The DNA for the CDR3 is TGTGCCAGCAGCTTGGACAGGAACACTGAAGCTTTCTTT. The whole variable domain, remainder taken from reference TRBV5-4 and TRBJ1-1, is ETGVTQSPTHLIKTRGQQVTLRCSSQSGHNTVSWYQQALGQGPQFIFQYYREEENGRGNFPPRFSGLQFPNYSSELNVNALELDDSALYLCASSLDRNTEAFFGQGTRLTVV.

This chain connects TRBV5-8 to TRBJ2-1; D gene ambiguous. The CDR3 totals 14 residues. V lost 0 bases and J 4 bases, leaving 8 bases between the germline ends. CDR1 and CDR2 from the germline V gene are SGHTS and YDEGEE. CDR3 residues: CASSLVGNYNEQFF. CDR3 nucleotides: TGTGCCAGCAGCTTGGTGGGCAATTACAATGAGCAGTTCTTC.

This rearrangement joins TRBV18 to TRBJ1-3, with D tentatively TRBD1 (5 bases). Trimming pared 2 bases from V and 0 bases from J, leaving 11 bases between. CDR1 and CDR2 from the germline V gene are KGHSH and LQKENI. The CDR3 loop spans 16 amino acids. CDR3 amino acids: CASSPTSTVSGNTIYF. The CDR3 DNA sequence: TGTGCCAGCTCACCAACCTCGACAGTCTCTGGAAACACCATATATTTT.

The rearrangement uses TRBV3-1 (or the pseudogene TRBV3-2) and TRBJ2-7; a weak D match, TRBD1 (6 bases). Trimming stripped 1 base from V and 4 bases from J, with 8 bases between. The CDR3 loop spans 13 amino acids. Germline CDR1 is LGHDT and CDR2 is YNNKEL (reference sequence). The DNA of the CDR3 is TGTGCCAGCAGCCAAGTCAGGGGATACGAGCAGTACTTC. Translation: CASSQVRGYEQYF.

This chain connects TRBV6-5 to TRBJ1-2; D unclear. V was clipped by 3 bases and J by 8 bases, with 16 bases between them. CDR3 length: 14 residues. Germline loops: CDR1 MNHEY, CDR2 SVGAGI. CDR3 sequence reads: CASSYRLMGNGYTF. In DNA, the CDR3 is TGTGCCAGCAGTTATAGACTAATGGGTAACGGCTACACCTTC.

The V and J genes are TRBV9 and TRBJ2-7; D remains unclear. Deletions cut 7 bases from V and 0 bases from J, with 11 bases between. The CDR3 is made up of 13 amino acids. Germline V gene sequence: CDR1 SGDLS, CDR2 YYNGEE. CDR3 residues: CASGNGGSYEQYF. The CDR3 nucleotides read TGTGCCAGCGGAAATGGCGGCTCCTACGAGCAGTACTTC.

This chain links TRBV15 with TRBJ1-2, with a weak D call TRBD1 (5 bases). V gave up 0 bases and J gave up 2 bases, with 7 bases separating them. Per the germline V gene, CDR1 is LNHNV and CDR2 is YYDKDF (reference sequence). The CDR3 totals 14 residues. DNA for the CDR3: TGTGCCACCAGCAGAGATCAGGGCAACTATGGCTACACCTTC. It translates to CATSRDQGNYGYTF.

The V gene is TRBV30, the J gene TRBJ1-2; a weak D match, TRBD1 (5 bases). The CDR3 loop spans 13 amino acids. CDR1 is GTSNPN, CDR2 SVGIG, per germline (reference sequence). V lost 5 bases and J 4 bases, leaving 14 bases between the germline ends. The CDR3 region is CAWSPTVTYGYTF. As DNA, the CDR3 is TGTGCCTGGTCACCGACAGTGACCTATGGCTACACCTTC.

The chain couples TRBV7-3 to TRBJ1-2; 7 positions agree with TRBD1. J gave up 0 bases and V 6 bases, and 16 bases lay outside the gene matches. This CDR3 is built from 18 residues. Germline CDR1 reads SGHTA; CDR2 reads FQGTGA. CDR3 sequence (DNA): TGTGCCAGCAGGATTTGGGACCAAAGGGGGCACCCTAACTATGGCTACACCTTC. Encoded protein: CASRIWDQRGHPNYGYTF.

A remark on this clone: Other DNA sequences within the sample encode an identical CDR3. The J gene is TRBJ2-1, the V gene TRBV4-3, with no clear D. V shed 0 bases and J shed 2 bases, with 11 bases lying between them. This CDR3 is 16 amino acids long. Germline V gene data show CDR1 as LGHNA and CDR2 as YSLEER. The CDR3 is CASSQDGQATYNEQFF. The CDR3 region has the DNA TGCGCCAGCAGCCAAGATGGGCAGGCGACCTACAATGAGCAGTTCTTC.

V usage is TRBV19 and J usage is TRBJ1-5, with TRBD1 identical over 9 bases. Looked up from germline, CDR1 is LNHDA and CDR2 is SQIVND (reference sequence). After removal of 5 bases from V and 6 bases from J, the junction contained 5 bases not matched to a gene. The CDR3 has 14 residues. CDR3 region: CASSPTGGGQPQHF. The DNA for the CDR3 is TGTGCCAGTAGTCCCACAGGGGGCGGTCAGCCCCAGCATTTT.